This TCR beta chain was sequenced for a study of T cell repertoires in cytomegalovirus infection. Study-level information: Public TCR beta signatures indicated both CMV infection and matching HLA type. General observations from the study: Dominating the ex vivo response were TCR beta clonotypes that were CMV-specific and HLA-C-restricted.

TCRdb itself ran the reads through MiXCR, one entry per CDR3 protein. There are 700,000 to 900,000 distinct CDR3 sequences in the sample; 25% to 30% occur only once, and around 12% lies in the top ten. Only a few counts were recorded for this clonotype. Its specificity is not known. V gave up 3 bases and J gave up 5 bases; unmatched junction bases: 3. The CDR3 runs to 15 residues. The sequence was collected from a human donor in good health (CMV status not recorded). Some clones in this sample may be carry-over from other donors' samples. The input for sequencing was cultured CD8+ T cells from PBMCs, taken from culture after CMV antigen stimulation. V gene TRBV12-3 or TRBV12-4 combines with J gene TRBJ1-5; 11 bases fit TRBD1. The CDR3 loop reads CASSFRTGGDQPQHF. The CDR3 nucleotides are TGTGCCAGCAGTTTCCGGACAGGGGGCGATCAGCCCCAGCATTTT.